This is a list of T cell receptor beta chains from one sample in a study of blood T cell repertoires in COVID-19. Profiling relied on immunoSEQ multiplex PCR, and the TCRdb table lists in-frame clones only, not all of them. In the table there are 150,000 to 200,000 clones, 82% of which are singletons. The sequencing input was peripheral blood. These TCRs come from a woman in her 70s with acute or convalescent COVID-19. The CDR3 runs from the conserved cysteine through the conserved F or W. The D gene is left open where the match is weak. Only some rows state a clone size, as once, few, many or a class for expanded clones.

d_call,v_call,clone_size,j_call,cdr3_nt,cdr3_aa
NA,TRBV7-2,few,TRBJ2-5,TGTGCCAGCAGCGCAAACAGTGACCAAGAGACCCAGTACTTC,CASSANSDQETQYF
TRBD1,TRBV7-9,NA,TRBJ2-7,TGTGCCAGCAGCTTTCGGACAGGCCCTGGGGACGAGCAGTACTTC,CASSFRTGPGDEQYF
NA,TRBV30,NA,TRBJ2-3,TGTGCCTGGGGACTTAGCACAGATACGCAGTATTTT,CAWGLSTDTQYF
TRBD2,TRBV7-9,NA,TRBJ2-1,TGTGCCAGCAGCTCTAGCGGGAGGGTTAATGAGCAGTTCTTC,CASSSSGRVNEQFF
NA,TRBV7-8,few,TRBJ1-6,TGTGCCAGCAGGCAAACAGGAATCGGGTATTCACCCCTCCACTTT,CASRQTGIGYSPLHF
NA,TRBV27,once,TRBJ2-1,TGTGCCAGCAGGACAACCAGGGACAATGAGCAGTTCTTC,CASRTTRDNEQFF
NA,TRBV6-5,NA,TRBJ2-5,TGTGCCAGCAGTTACTCCCGGACAGCTACTTACCCGACCCAGTACTTC,CASSYSRTATYPTQYF
NA,TRBV11-2,NA,TRBJ2-2,TGTGCCAGCAGCCCGCTTGGACTCCCGGAGGGGGAGCTGTTTTTT,CASSPLGLPEGELFF
NA,TRBV18,NA,TRBJ1-1,TGTGCCAGCTCACCACCACAGGGCCAGATGAACACTGAAGCTTTCTTT,CASSPPQGQMNTEAFF
NA,TRBV7-8,NA,TRBJ1-2,TGTGCCAGCAGCTCCAGGCAGCGGGGTAACTATGGCTACACCTTC,CASSSRQRGNYGYTF
NA,TRBV29-1,NA,TRBJ2-1,TGCAGCGTTGCTCCAGAGCGCGATGAGCAGTTCTTC,CSVAPERDEQFF
NA,TRBV3-1/TRBV3-2,NA,TRBJ2-7,TGTGCCAGCAGCAGAGCGGATAGCGGAGCATACGAGCAGTACTTC,CASSRADSGAYEQYF
NA,TRBV24-1,NA,TRBJ1-2,TGTGCCACCAGTGTAGGCGCCGGGGGCTACACCTTC,CATSVGAGGYTF
NA,TRBV10-3,NA,TRBJ2-3,TGTGCCATCACAGGCACAGATACGCAGTATTTT,CAITGTDTQYF
TRBD1,TRBV5-1,NA,TRBJ1-1,TGCGCCAGCAGCAGCCAGACAGGGGGCACTGAAGCTTTCTTT,CASSSQTGGTEAFF
NA,TRBV5-5,NA,TRBJ1-4,TGTGCCAGCAGCTTCGACAGCACGAATGAAAAACTGTTTTTT,CASSFDSTNEKLFF
TRBD1,TRBV25-1,NA,TRBJ1-5,TGTGCCAGCACGACAGGGGCCGATCAGCCCCAGCATTTT,CASTTGADQPQHF
TRBD1,TRBV27,NA,TRBJ1-2,TGTGCCAGCAGTTTATCCCAGAGCGGGACAGGGTTCGGGGGCTACACCTTC,CASSLSQSGTGFGGYTF
NA,TRBV6-5,once,TRBJ2-7,TGTGCCAGCAGTCCCCGTTATGGAGAAGCCTACGAGCAGTACTTC,CASSPRYGEAYEQYF
NA,TRBV2,NA,TRBJ2-1,TGTGCCAGCAGCCAATACAATGAGCAGTTCTTC,CASSQYNEQFF
TRBD2,TRBV4-1,NA,TRBJ2-2,TGCGCCAGCAGCCAAGTAATTAGCGGGGTGAACACCGGGGAGCTGTTTTTT,CASSQVISGVNTGELFF